This T cell receptor beta chain is drawn from a study of early T cells in non-severe SARS-CoV-2 infection. Trimming stripped 6 bases from V and 1 base from J, with 9 bases between. The CDR3 covers 13 residues. Unique molecular identifiers tagged individual cDNA molecules. TCRdb processed the 5' RACE reads anew with MiXCR; each CDR3 protein has one entry. The sample yields about 56,000 distinct CDR3 sequences, approximately 15% seen once. The V gene is TRBV12-3 or TRBV12-4, the J gene TRBJ1-1, with D perhaps TRBD1 (5 bases). The receptor's source is an adult who was a healthcare worker with PCR-confirmed SARS-CoV-2 infection or an uninfected control (not recorded which). This specimen was whole blood, taken at baseline. Written as DNA, the CDR3 is TGTGCCAGCAGAGCAGACAGGAACACTGAAGCTTTCTTT. Translating it yields CASRADRNTEAFF.